Reported below is one T cell receptor beta chain. The germline CDR1 and CDR2 sequences are LNHDA and SQIVND (reference sequence). The CDR3 has 15 residues. V lost 4 bases and J lost 0; bases outside the gene matches: 5. The data stem from a study of blood T cell repertoires in COVID-19. Study details: There were acute and convalescent COVID-19 samples, and they came from the United States, Italy and Spain.

In the original processing: Estimated nucleated cell counts came from reference gene primer amplification. Sequencing used immunoSEQ multiplex PCR; TCRdb keeps in-frame clones, though not all of them. V, J and clone size derive from that table, while D and trimming were established from the DNA sequence. The sample shows approximately 94,000 clones, 85% to 90% of them seen only once. This receptor was taken from a woman aged 70 to 79 with acute or convalescent COVID-19. The sequenced material came from peripheral blood. This chain connects TRBV19 to TRBJ1-1, with 7 bases that match TRBD1. CDR3: CASSKSGTVNTEAFF. CDR3 sequence (DNA): TGTGCCAGTAGTAAATCCGGGACAGTGAACACTGAAGCTTTCTTT.